The T cell receptor beta chain described here comes from a study of T cell repertoires in cytomegalovirus infection. Study-wide background: Indications of both CMV infection and matching HLA type were provided by public TCR beta signatures.

The CDR3 is 13 residues long. Germline loops: CDR1 DFQATT, CDR2 SNEGSKA (reference sequence). V was pared by 6 bases and J by 2 bases, with 3 bases of the junction left unmatched. This clonotype came up a few times. What it binds is not known. TCRdb independently ran MiXCR on the reads; one entry per CDR3 protein. Here the sample spans approximately 500,000 distinct CDR3 sequences, about 10% being singletons. Study-wide points: CMV carriers having the relevant HLA were flagged by cumulative public TCR beta family frequency. Dominating the ex vivo response were TCR beta clonotypes that were CMV-specific and HLA-C-restricted.

The chain couples TRBV20-1 to TRBJ2-7, with 11 bases lining up with TRBD2. The specimen was PBMCs. This receptor was taken from a human donor in good health (CMV status not recorded). Some clones in this sample may be carry-over from other donors' samples. CDR3 residues: CSALAGGTYEQYF. For the CDR3, the DNA is TGCAGTGCCCTAGCGGGGGGAACCTACGAGCAGTACTTC.